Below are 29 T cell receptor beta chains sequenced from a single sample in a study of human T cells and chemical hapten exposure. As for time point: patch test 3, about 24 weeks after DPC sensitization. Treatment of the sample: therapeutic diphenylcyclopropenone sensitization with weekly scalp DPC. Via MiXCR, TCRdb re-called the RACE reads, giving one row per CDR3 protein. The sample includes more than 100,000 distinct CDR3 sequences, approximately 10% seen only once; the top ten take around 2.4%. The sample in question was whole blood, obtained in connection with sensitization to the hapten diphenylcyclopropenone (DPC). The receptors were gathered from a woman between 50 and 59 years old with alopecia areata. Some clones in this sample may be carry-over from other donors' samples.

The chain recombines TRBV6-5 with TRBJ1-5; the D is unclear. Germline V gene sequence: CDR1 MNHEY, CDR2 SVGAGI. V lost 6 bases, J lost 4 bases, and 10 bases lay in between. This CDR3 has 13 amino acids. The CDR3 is CASSHRENQPQHF. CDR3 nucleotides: TGTGCCAGCAGCCACCGAGAAAATCAGCCCCAGCATTTT.

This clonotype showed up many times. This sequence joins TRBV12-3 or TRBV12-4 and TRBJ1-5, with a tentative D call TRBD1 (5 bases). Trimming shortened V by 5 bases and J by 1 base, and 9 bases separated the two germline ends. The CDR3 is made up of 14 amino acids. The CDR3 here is CASSRQGSNQPQHF. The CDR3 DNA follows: TGTGCCAGCAGTCGTCAGGGAAGCAATCAGCCCCAGCATTTT.

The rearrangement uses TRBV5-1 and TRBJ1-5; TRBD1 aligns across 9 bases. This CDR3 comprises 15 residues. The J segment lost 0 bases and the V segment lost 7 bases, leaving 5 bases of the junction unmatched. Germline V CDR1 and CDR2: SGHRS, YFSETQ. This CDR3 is CASSPTGGSNQPQHF. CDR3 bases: TGCGCCAGCTCCCCGACAGGGGGTAGCAATCAGCCCCAGCATTTT.

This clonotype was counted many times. The CDR3 coding sequence is TGTGCCAGCAGTTTTACTAGCGGGAGAGGGGCAGATACGCAGTATTTT. This gives the protein CASSFTSGRGADTQYF. The chain employs TRBV6-1 and TRBJ2-3; TRBD2 matches at 11 bases. J lost 4 bases, V lost 5 bases, and 8 bases had no gene match. Looked up from germline, CDR1 is MNHNS and CDR2 is SASEGT. This CDR3 comprises 16 residues.

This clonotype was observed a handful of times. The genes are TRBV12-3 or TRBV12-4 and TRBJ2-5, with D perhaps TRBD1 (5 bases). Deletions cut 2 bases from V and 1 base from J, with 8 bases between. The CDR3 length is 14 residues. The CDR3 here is CASSLPDSQETQYF. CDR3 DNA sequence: TGTGCCAGCAGTTTACCCGACAGCCAAGAGACCCAGTACTTC.

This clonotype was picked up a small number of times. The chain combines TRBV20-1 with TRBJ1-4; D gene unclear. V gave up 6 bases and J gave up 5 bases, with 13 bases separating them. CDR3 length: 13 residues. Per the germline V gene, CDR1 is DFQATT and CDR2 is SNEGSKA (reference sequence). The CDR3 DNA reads TGCAGTGCGGCGGCGCGAAAGAATGAAAAACTGTTTTTT. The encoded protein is CSAAARKNEKLFF.

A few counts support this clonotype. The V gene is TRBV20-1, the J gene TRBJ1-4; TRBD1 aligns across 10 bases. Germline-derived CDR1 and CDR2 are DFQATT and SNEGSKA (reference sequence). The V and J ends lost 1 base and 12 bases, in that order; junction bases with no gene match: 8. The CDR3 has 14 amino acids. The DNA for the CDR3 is TGCAGTGCTAGAGTCCGACAGGGGGCGCGGGAACTGTTTTTT. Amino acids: CSARVRQGARELFF.

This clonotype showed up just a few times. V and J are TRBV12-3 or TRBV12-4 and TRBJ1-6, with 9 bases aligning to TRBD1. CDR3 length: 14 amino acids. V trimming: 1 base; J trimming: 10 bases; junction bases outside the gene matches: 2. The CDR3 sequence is CASSLGTGDSPLHF. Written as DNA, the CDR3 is TGTGCCAGCAGTTTAGGGACAGGGGACTCACCCCTCCACTTT.

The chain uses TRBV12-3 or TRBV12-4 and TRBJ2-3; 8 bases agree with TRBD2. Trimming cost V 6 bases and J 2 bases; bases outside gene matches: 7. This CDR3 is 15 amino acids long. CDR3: CASSFSGSPTDTQYF. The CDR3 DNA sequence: TGTGCCAGCAGCTTCAGCGGGAGTCCCACAGATACGCAGTATTTT.

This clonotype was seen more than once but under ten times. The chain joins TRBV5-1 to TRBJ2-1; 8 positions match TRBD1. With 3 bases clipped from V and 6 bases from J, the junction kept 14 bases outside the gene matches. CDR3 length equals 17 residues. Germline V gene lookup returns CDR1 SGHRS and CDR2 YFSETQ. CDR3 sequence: CASSSEGQGAGGNEQFF. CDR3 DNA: TGCGCCAGCAGCTCGGAGGGCCAGGGGGCAGGTGGCAATGAGCAGTTCTTC.

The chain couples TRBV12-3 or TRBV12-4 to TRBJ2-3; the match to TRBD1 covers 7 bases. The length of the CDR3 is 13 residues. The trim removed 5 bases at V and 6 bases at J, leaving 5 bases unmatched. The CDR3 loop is CASSEDREDTQYF. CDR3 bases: TGTGCCAGCAGTGAAGACAGGGAGGATACGCAGTATTTT.

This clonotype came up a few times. The CDR3 nucleotides are TGTGCCAGCAGTCAGAGGGACAATGAGCAGTTCTTC. Protein product: CASSQRDNEQFF. The chain has TRBV27 and TRBJ2-1; the D gene is possibly TRBD2 (5 bases). The CDR3 covers 12 residues. CDR1 and CDR2 (germline): MNHEY, SMNVEV (reference sequence). Trimming took off 5 bases at V and 5 bases at J, with 7 bases between the two ends.

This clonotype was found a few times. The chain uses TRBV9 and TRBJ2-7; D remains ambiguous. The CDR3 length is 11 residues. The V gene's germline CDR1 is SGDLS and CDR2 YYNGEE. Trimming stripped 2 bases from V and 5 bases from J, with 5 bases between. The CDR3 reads CASSVGNEQYF. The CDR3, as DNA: TGTGCCAGCAGCGTGGGAAACGAGCAGTACTTC.

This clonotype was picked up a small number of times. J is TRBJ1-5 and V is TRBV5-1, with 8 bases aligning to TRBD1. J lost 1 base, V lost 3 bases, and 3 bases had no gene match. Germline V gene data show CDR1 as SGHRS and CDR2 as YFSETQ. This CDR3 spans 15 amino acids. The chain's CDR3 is CASSSGQGSNQPQHF. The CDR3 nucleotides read TGCGCCAGCAGCTCTGGACAGGGAAGCAATCAGCCCCAGCATTTT.

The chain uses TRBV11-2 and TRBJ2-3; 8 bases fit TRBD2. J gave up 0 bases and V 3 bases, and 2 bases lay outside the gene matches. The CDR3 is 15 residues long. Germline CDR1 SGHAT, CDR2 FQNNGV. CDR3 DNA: TGTGCCAGCAGCTTCACTAGCGGAAGCACAGATACGCAGTATTTT. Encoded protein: CASSFTSGSTDTQYF.

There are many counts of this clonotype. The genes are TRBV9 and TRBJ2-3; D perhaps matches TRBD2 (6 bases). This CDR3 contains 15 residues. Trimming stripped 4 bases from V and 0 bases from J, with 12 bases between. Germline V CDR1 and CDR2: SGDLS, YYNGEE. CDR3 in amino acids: CASSPGGSSTDTQYF. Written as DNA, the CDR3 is TGTGCCAGCAGCCCCGGGGGTTCTAGCACAGATACGCAGTATTTT.

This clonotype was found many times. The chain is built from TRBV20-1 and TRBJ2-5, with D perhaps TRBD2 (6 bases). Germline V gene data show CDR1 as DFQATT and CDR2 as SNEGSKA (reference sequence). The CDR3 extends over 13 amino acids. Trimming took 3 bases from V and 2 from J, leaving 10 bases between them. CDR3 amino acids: CSASLGLQETQYF. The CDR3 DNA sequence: TGCAGTGCTAGTTTGGGACTGCAAGAGACCCAGTACTTC.

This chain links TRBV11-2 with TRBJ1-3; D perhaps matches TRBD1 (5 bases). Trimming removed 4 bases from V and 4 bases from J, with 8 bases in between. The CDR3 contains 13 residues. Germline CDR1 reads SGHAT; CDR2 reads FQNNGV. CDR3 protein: CASSSGAGNTIYF. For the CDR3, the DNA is TGTGCCAGCAGCTCCGGGGCGGGAAACACCATATATTTT.

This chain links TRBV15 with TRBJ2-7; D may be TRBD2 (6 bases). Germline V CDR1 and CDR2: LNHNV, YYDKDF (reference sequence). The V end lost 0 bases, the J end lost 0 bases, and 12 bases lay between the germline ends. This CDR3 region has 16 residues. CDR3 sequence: CATSRDERASSYEQYF. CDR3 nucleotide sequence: TGTGCCACCAGCAGAGATGAGCGGGCGAGCTCCTACGAGCAGTACTTC. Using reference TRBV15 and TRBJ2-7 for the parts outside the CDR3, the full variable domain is DAMVIQNPRYQVTQFGKPVTLSCSQTLNHNVMYWYQQKSSQAPKLLFHYYDKDFNNEADTPDNFQSRRPNTSFCFLDIRSPGLGDTAMYLCATSRDERASSYEQYFGPGTRLTVT.

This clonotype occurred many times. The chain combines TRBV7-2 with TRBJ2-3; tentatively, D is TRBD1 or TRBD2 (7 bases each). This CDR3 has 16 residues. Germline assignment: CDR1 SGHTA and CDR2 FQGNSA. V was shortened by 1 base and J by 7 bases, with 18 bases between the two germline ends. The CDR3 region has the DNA TGTGCCAGCAGCTTAGTGCAGGGGGGGGGGCGAAATACGCAGTATTTT. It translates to CASSLVQGGGRNTQYF.

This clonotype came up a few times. The CDR3 nucleotides are TGTGCCAGCAGCGTGGGGACAACCTCTGGAAACACCATATATTTT. This encodes CASSVGTTSGNTIYF. The J gene is TRBJ1-3, the V gene TRBV9; D possibly corresponds to TRBD1 (6 bases). V lost 2 bases to trimming and J lost 0 bases, with 9 bases between them. The CDR3 is 15 amino acids. Germline V lookup: CDR1 SGDLS, CDR2 YYNGEE.

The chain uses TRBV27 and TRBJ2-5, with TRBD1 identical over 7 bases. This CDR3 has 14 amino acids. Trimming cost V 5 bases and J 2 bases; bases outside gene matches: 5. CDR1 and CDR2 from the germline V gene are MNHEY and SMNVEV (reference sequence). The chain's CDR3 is CASSPDRRQETQYF. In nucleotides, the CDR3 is TGTGCCAGCAGTCCGGACAGGCGACAAGAGACCCAGTACTTC.

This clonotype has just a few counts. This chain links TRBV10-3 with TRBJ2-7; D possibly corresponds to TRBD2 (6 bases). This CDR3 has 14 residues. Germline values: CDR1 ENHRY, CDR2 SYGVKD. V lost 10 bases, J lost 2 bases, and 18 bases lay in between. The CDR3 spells CATIRDGGTYEQYF. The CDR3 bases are TGTGCCACAATTCGGGACGGGGGTACCTACGAGCAGTACTTC.

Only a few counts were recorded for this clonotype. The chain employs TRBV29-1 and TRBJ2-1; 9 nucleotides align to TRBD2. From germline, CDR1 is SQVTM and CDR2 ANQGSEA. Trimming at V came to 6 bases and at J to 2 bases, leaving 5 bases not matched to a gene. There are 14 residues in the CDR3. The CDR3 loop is CSVGLAGAYNEQFF. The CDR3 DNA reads TGCAGCGTGGGTTTAGCGGGGGCCTACAATGAGCAGTTCTTC.

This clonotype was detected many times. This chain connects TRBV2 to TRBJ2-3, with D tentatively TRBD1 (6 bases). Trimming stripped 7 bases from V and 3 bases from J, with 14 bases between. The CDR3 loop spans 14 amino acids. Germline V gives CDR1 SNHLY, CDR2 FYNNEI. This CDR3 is CASKQGWLTDTQYF. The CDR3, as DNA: TGTGCCAGCAAACAGGGATGGCTTACAGATACGCAGTATTTT.

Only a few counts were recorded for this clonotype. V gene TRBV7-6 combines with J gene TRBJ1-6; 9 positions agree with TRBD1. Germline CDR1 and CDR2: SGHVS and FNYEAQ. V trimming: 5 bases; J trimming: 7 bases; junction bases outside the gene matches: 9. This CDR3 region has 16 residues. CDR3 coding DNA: TGTGCCAGCAGCGTCGGACAGGGGCTAGCGAATTCACCCCTCCACTTT. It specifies CASSVGQGLANSPLHF.

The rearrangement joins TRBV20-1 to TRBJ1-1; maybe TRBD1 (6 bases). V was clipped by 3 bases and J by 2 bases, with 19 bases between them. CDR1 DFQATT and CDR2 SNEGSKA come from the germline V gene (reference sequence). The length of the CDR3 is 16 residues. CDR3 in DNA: TGCAGTGCTAGTATAGGTAGGGGGATGATTAACACTGAAGCTTTCTTT. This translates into CSASIGRGMINTEAFF.

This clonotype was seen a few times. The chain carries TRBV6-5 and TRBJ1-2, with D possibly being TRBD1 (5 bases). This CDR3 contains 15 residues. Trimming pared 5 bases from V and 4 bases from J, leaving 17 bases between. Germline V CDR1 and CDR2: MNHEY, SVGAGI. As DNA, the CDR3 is TGTGCCAGCAGTGGGGGTAGTTGGGGAGGCTATGGCTACACCTTC. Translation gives CASSGGSWGGYGYTF.

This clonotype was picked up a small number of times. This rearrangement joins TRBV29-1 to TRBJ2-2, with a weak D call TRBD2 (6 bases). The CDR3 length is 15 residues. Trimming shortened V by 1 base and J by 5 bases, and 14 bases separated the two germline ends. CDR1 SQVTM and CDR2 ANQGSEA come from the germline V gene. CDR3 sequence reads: CSVEGPGAGTGELFF. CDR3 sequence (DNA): TGCAGCGTTGAAGGGCCGGGAGCAGGGACCGGGGAGCTGTTTTTT.